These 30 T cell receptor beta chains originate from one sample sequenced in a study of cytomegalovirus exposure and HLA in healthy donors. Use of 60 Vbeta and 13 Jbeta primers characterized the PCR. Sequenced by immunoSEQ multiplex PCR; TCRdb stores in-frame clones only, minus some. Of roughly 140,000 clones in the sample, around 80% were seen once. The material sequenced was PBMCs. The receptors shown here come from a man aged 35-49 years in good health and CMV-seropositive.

CDR3 in amino acids: CASSQATRYEQYF. The CDR3 nucleotides read TGCGCCAGCAGCCAAGCTACCCGATACGAGCAGTACTTC. The chain is built from TRBV4-3 and TRBJ2-7; no definite D call. Trimming shortened V by 1 base and J by 4 bases, and 8 bases separated the two germline ends. This CDR3 spans 13 amino acids. The V gene's germline CDR1 is LGHNA and CDR2 YSLEER.

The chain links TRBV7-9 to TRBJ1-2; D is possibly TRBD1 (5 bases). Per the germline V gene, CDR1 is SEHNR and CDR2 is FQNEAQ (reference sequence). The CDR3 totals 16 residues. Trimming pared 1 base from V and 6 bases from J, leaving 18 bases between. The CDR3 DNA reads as TGTGCCAGCAGCTTAGAGGGCGCAGCAGGGCTCGATGGCTACACCTTC. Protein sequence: CASSLEGAAGLDGYTF.

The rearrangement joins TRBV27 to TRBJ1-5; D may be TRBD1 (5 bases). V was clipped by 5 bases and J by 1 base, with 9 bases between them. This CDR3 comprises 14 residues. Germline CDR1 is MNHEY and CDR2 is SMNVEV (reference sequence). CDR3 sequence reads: CASSQAGSNQPQHF. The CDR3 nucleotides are TGTGCCAGCAGTCAGGCAGGGAGCAATCAGCCCCAGCATTTT.

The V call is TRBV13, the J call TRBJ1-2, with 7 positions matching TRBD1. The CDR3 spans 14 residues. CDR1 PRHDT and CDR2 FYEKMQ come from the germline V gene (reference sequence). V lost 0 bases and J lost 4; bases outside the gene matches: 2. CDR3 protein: CASSLGTGFYGYTF. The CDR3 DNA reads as TGTGCCAGCAGCTTAGGGACAGGGTTCTATGGCTACACCTTC.

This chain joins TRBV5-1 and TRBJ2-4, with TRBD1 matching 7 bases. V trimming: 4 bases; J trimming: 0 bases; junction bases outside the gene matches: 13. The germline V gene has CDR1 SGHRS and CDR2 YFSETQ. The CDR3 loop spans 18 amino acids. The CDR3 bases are TGCGCCAGCAGCCCGGGACAGAGAACGAATCTAGCCAAAAACATTCAGTACTTC. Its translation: CASSPGQRTNLAKNIQYF.

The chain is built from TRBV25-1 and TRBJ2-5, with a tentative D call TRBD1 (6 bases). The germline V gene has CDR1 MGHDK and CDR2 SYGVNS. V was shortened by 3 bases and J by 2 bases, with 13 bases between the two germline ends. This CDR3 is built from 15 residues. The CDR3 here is CASSEPLGQQETQYF. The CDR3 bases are TGTGCCAGCAGTGAGCCCCTCGGACAGCAAGAGACCCAGTACTTC. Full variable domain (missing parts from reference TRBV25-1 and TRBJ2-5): EADIYQTPRYLVIGTGKKITLECSQTMGHDKMYWYQQDPGMELHLIHYSYGVNSTEKGDLSSESTVSRIRTEHFPLTLESARPSHTSQYLCASSEPLGQQETQYFGPGTRLLVL.

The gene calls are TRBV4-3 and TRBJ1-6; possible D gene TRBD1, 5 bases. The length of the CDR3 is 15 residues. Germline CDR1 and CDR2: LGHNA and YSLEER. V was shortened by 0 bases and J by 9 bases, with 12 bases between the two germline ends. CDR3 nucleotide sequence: TGCGCCAGCAGCCAAGATCGGGCAGGGATTTCACCCCTCCACTTT. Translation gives CASSQDRAGISPLHF.

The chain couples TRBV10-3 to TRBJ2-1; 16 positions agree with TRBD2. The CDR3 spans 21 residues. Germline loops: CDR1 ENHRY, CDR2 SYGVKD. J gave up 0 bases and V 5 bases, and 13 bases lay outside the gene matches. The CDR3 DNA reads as TGTGCCATCAGTAAGGACAGGTCGGGACTAGCGGGGGGGAGCTCCTACAATGAGCAGTTCTTC. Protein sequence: CAISKDRSGLAGGSSYNEQFF.

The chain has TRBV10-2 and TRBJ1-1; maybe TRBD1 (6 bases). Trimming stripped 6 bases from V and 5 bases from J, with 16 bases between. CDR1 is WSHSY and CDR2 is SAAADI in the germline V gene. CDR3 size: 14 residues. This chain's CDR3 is CASSPGTFRTEAFF. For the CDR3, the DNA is TGCGCCAGCAGCCCCGGGACATTTCGGACTGAAGCTTTCTTT.

The chain's CDR3 is CGGTPDTQYF. For the CDR3, the DNA is TGCGGAGGGACGCCAGATACGCAGTATTTT. The chain couples TRBV1 to TRBJ2-3; the table's D call, TRBD2, has no DNA check behind it. TRBV1 is a pseudogene locus. The CDR3 contains 10 residues.

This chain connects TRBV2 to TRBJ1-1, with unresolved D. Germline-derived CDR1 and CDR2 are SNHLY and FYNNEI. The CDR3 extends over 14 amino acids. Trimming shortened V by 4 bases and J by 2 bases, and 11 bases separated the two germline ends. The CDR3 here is CASSVMRTNTEAFF. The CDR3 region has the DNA TGTGCCAGCAGTGTGATGAGAACTAACACTGAAGCTTTCTTT. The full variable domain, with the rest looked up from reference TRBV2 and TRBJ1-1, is EPEVTQTPSHQVTQMGQEVILRCVPISNHLYFYWYRQILGQKVEFLVSFYNNEISEKSEIFDDQFSVERPDGSNFTLKIRSTKLEDSAMYFCASSVMRTNTEAFFGQGTRLTVV.

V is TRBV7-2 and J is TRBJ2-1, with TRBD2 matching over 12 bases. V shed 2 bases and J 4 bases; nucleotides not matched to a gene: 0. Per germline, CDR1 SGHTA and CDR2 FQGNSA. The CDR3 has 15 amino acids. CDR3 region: CASSLTSGGYNEQFF. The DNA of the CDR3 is TGTGCCAGCAGCTTAACTAGCGGGGGGTACAATGAGCAGTTCTTC.

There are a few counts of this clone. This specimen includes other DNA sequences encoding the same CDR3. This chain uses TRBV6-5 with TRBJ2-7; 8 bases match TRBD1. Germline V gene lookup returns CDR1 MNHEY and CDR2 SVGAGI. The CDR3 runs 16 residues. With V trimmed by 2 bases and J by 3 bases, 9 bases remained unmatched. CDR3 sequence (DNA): TGTGCCAGCAGTTACGCCGCCGGACAGGGAATCTACGAGCAGTACTTC. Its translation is CASSYAAGQGIYEQYF.

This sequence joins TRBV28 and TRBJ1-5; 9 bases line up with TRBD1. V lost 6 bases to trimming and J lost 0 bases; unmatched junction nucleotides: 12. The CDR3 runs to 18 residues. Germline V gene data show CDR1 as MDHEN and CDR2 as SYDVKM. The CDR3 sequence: CASRSPPGQGLSNQPQHF. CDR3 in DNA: TGTGCCAGCAGATCTCCTCCGGGACAGGGCCTTAGCAATCAGCCCCAGCATTTT.

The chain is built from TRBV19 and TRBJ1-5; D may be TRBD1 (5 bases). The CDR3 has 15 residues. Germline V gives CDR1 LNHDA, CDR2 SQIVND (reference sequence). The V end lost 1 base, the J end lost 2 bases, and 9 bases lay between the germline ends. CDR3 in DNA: TGTGCCAGTAGTATAGGCGGGGGTGGCAATCAGCCCCAGCATTTT. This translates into CASSIGGGGNQPQHF.

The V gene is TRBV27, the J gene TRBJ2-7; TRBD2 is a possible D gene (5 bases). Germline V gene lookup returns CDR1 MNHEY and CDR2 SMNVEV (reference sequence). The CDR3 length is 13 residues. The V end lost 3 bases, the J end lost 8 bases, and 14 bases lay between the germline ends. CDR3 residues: CASSFQDWSQQYF. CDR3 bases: TGTGCCAGCAGTTTTCAGGACTGGTCTCAGCAGTACTTC.

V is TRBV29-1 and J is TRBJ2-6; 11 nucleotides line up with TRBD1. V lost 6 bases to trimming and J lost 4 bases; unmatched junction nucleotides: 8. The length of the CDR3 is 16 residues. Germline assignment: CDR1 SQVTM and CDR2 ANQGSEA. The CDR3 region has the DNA TGCAGCGTCCGAGGACAGGGGGCGCACGGGGCCAACGTCCTGACTTTC. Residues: CSVRGQGAHGANVLTF.

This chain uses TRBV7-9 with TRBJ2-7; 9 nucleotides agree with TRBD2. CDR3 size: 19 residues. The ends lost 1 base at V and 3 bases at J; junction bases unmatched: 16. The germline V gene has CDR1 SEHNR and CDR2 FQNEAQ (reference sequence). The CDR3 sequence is CASSLGLAGARERNYEQYF. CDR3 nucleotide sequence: TGTGCCAGCAGCTTAGGTTTAGCGGGAGCACGCGAAAGAAACTACGAGCAGTACTTC.

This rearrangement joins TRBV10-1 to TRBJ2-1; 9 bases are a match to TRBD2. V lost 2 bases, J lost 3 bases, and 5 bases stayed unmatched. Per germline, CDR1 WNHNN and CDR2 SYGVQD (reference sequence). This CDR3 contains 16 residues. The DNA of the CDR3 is TGCGCCAGCAGTGAGGGGGGACTAGCCCTCTACAATGAGCAGTTCTTC. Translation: CASSEGGLALYNEQFF.

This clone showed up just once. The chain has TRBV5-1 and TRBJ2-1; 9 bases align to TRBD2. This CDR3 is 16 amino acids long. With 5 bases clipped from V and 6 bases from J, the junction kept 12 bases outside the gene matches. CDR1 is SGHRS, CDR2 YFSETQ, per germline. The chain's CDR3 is CASSYPGLATGNEQFF. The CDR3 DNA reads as TGCGCCAGCAGTTATCCGGGACTAGCAACGGGCAATGAGCAGTTCTTC.

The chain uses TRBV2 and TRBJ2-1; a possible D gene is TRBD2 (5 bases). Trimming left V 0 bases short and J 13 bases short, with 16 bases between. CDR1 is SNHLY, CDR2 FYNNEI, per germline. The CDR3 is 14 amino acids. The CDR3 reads CASSEALPGTSQFF. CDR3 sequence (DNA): TGTGCCAGCAGTGAAGCGCTTCCGGGAACTTCTCAGTTCTTC.

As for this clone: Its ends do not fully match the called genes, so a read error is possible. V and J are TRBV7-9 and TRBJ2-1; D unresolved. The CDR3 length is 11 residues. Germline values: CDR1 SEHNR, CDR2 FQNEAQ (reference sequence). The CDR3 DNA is TGTGCCAGCAGCTCCGACAATGAGCAGTTCTTC. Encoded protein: CASSSDNEQFF.

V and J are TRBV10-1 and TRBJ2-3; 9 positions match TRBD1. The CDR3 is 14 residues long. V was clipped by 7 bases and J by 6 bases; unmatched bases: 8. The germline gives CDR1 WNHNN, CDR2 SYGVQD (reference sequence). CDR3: CASNSGQGSDTQYF. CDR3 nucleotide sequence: TGCGCCAGCAACAGTGGACAGGGGTCCGATACGCAGTATTTT.

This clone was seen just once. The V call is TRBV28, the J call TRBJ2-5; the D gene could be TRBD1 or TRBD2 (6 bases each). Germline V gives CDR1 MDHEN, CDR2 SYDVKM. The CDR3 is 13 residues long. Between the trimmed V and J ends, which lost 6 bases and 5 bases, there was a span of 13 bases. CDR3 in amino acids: CASRLQGLETQYF. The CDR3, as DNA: TGTGCCAGCAGATTACAGGGACTGGAGACCCAGTACTTC.

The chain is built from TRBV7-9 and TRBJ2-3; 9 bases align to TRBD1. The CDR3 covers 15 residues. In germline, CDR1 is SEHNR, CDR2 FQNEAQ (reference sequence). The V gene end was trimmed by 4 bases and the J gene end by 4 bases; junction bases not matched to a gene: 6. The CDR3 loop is CASSSGQGSADTQYF. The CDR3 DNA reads TGTGCCAGCAGCTCGGGACAGGGCTCGGCAGATACGCAGTATTTT.

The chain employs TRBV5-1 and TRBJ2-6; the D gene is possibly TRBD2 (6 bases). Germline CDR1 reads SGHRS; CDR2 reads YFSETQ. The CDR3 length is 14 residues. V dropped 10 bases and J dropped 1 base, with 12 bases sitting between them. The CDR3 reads CACTGGSGANVLTF. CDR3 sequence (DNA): TGCGCCTGTACCGGGGGATCTGGGGCCAACGTCCTGACTTTC.

Here the CDR3 reads CASSLVGGVGNSPLHF. The CDR3 DNA sequence: TGTGCCAGCAGCTTAGTCGGGGGTGTGGGAAATTCACCCCTCCACTTT. The chain joins TRBV7-2 to TRBJ1-6, with D perhaps matching TRBD1 (5 bases). CDR1 is SGHTA, CDR2 FQGNSA, per germline. V shed 1 base and J shed 7 bases, with 14 bases lying between them. The CDR3 is made up of 16 amino acids.

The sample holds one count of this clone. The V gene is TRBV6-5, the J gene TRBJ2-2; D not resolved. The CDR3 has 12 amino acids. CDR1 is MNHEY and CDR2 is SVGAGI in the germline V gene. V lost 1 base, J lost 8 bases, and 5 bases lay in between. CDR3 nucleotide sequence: TGTGCCAGCAGTTACTTTAGTGGGGAGCTGTTTTTT. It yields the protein CASSYFSGELFF.

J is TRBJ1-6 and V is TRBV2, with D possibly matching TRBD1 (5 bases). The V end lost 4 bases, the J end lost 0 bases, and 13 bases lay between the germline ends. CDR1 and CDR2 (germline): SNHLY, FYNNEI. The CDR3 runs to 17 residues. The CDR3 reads CASSVRDSSSYNSPLHF. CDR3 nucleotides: TGTGCCAGCAGTGTGCGGGACTCGAGCTCCTATAATTCACCCCTCCACTTT.

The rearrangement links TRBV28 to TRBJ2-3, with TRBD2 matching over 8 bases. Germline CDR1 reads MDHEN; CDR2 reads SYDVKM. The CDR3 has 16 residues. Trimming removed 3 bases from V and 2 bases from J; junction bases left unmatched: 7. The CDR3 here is CASSLGGGFYTDTQYF. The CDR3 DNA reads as TGTGCCAGCAGTTTGGGCGGGGGGTTTTACACAGATACGCAGTATTTT.